A selection of T cell receptor beta chains follows, all from one sample in a study of T cell repertoires in cytomegalovirus infection. Their antigens are not known. TCRdb fed the reads into MiXCR, producing one record per CDR3 protein. Of 200,000 to 250,000 distinct CDR3 sequences detected, about 40% appear once; the ten largest clones hold approximately 60%. The sequenced sample was CD8+ T cells from cultured PBMCs, obtained from culture after CMV antigen stimulation. The receptor set was obtained from a human donor in good health (CMV status not recorded). Some clones in this sample may be carry-over from other donors' samples. The CDR3 runs from the conserved cysteine through the conserved F or W. Fields, in order: V gene, D gene, clone size, J gene, CDR3 protein, CDR3 DNA. A D gene is named only where the DNA matches it firmly. Clone size is stated in some rows and not others, as once, few, many or a class when expanded.

TRBV7-6	.	.	TRBJ2-7	CASSLGDVYEQYF	TGTGCCAGCAGCTTAGGGGACGTCTACGAGCAGTACTTC
TRBV6-1	.	few	TRBJ2-7	CVVGETYEQYF	TGTGTGGTCGGGGAGACCTACGAGCAGTACTTC
TRBV2	.	.	TRBJ1-3	CASSEALGEGISGNTIYF	TGTGCCAGCAGTGAAGCGCTCGGTGAGGGTATCTCTGGAAACACCATATATTTT
TRBV5-1	TRBD1	.	TRBJ1-1	CASRNGQGVTEAFF	TGCGCCAGCAGGAATGGACAGGGGGTCACTGAAGCTTTCTTT
TRBV13	.	few	TRBJ2-7	CASSPGHYEQYF	TGTGCCAGCAGCCCCGGACACTACGAGCAGTACTTC
TRBV7-6	.	.	TRBJ2-1	CASSLAPRVRSYNEQFF	TGTGCCAGCAGCTTAGCGCCCCGGGTCCGCTCCTACAATGAGCAGTTCTTC
TRBV7-9	.	few	TRBJ1-1	CASSLGGSGNTEAFF	TGTGCCAGCAGCTTAGGAGGGTCGGGGAACACTGAAGCTTTCTTT
TRBV5-6	.	.	TRBJ2-7	CASSLTGLPVPYEQYF	TGTGCCAGCAGCTTGACGGGCTTACCAGTGCCCTACGAGCAGTACTTC
TRBV12-3/TRBV12-4	.	few	TRBJ2-3	CASSLGPEPITDTQYF	TGTGCCAGCAGTTTAGGTCCGGAGCCCATCACAGATACGCAGTATTTT
TRBV28	TRBD1	few	TRBJ1-5	CASRSGTGVYSNQPQHF	TGTGCCAGCAGATCCGGGACAGGGGTCTATAGCAATCAGCCCCAGCATTTT
TRBV28	TRBD2	.	TRBJ2-1	CASSLRREGQYNEQFF	TGTGCCAGCAGTTTGCGGCGGGAGGGGCAATACAATGAGCAGTTCTTC
TRBV12-3/TRBV12-4	.	few	TRBJ2-3	CASSQTGPVTDTQYF	TGTGCCAGCAGCCAAACAGGGCCAGTGACAGATACGCAGTATTTT
TRBV19	.	few	TRBJ2-3	CASSNYRAPTDTQYF	TGTGCCAGTAGTAACTACAGGGCCCCCACAGATACGCAGTATTTT
TRBV6-1	.	few	TRBJ2-1	CASSEGFIVNEQFF	TGTGCCAGCAGTGAGGGCTTTATCGTCAATGAGCAGTTCTTC
TRBV27	.	few	TRBJ2-2	CASSLSWGNTGELFF	TGTGCCAGCAGTTTATCTTGGGGTAACACCGGGGAGCTGTTTTTT
TRBV20-1	.	.	TRBJ1-1	CSAPWGAGTEAFF	TGCAGTGCTCCTTGGGGGGCGGGGACTGAAGCTTTCTTT
TRBV11-1	.	few	TRBJ2-1	CASSSTGRGLYNEQFF	TGTGCCAGCAGCTCGACAGGGAGGGGGCTCTACAATGAGCAGTTCTTC
TRBV7-9	.	once	TRBJ2-1	CASSLEARDEQFF	TGTGCCAGCAGCTTAGAAGCCAGGGATGAGCAGTTCTTC
TRBV6-5	.	many	TRBJ1-6	CASSYWASNSPLHF	TGTGCCAGCAGTTACTGGGCATCTAATTCACCCCTCCACTTT
TRBV19	.	few	TRBJ1-1	CASNSGENTEAFF	TGTGCCAGTAATTCAGGGGAGAACACTGAAGCTTTCTTT